Presented here are 23 T cell receptor beta chains from one specimen sequenced in a study of regulatory T cells in long-lasting Graves disease. Library construction for TCR beta used iRepertoire HTBI primers and Arm-PCR of CDR3 regions. TCRdb analysed the multiplex PCR reads with MiXCR anew, one entry per CDR3 protein. The data contain 500,000 to 700,000 distinct CDR3 sequences, 15% to 20% of them singletons. Time point meaning: newly diagnosed GD, antithyroid drugs for less than 3 months. There was RNA extracted from PBMCs, and the TCR library was made from it. These same records also appear under a second study, on T cells in Graves' hyperthyroidism and ophthalmopathy.

The sequencing used peripheral blood mononuclear cells (PBMCs), collected at new diagnosis, from a patient treated with antithyroid drugs. Source of these receptors: a woman in her 30s with Graves disease.

This clonotype was observed at least ten times. The chain employs TRBV12-3 or TRBV12-4 and TRBJ2-1; 12 nucleotides match TRBD2. Germline trimming cut 5 bases from V and 3 bases from J; bases unmatched to any gene: 5. The CDR3 runs to 16 residues. This CDR3 reads CASSRRLAGDYNEQFF. CDR3 DNA sequence: TGTGCCAGCAGTAGGAGACTAGCGGGAGACTACAATGAGCAGTTCTTC.

This chain joins TRBV20-1 and TRBJ2-7; D is unclear. The germline V and J ends were trimmed by 5 bases and 2 bases, with 7 bases remaining between them. Germline loops: CDR1 DFQATT, CDR2 SNEGSKA (reference sequence). The CDR3 is 11 residues long. CDR3 in amino acids: CSASDPYEQYF. CDR3 DNA sequence: TGCAGTGCTTCGGACCCCTACGAGCAGTACTTC.

This clonotype was detected ten times or more. This chain uses TRBV7-2 with TRBJ2-7; a weak D match, TRBD2 (5 bases). Between the trimmed V and J ends, which lost 5 bases and 4 bases, there was a span of 9 bases. The CDR3 contains 12 residues. Germline-derived CDR1 and CDR2 are SGHTA and FQGNSA. CDR3 residues: CASSEGHYEQYF. The CDR3 DNA is TGTGCCAGCAGCGAGGGTCATTACGAGCAGTACTTC.

This clonotype was observed many times. This sequence joins TRBV6-1 and TRBJ2-1, with 8 bases identical to TRBD2. The J segment lost 9 bases and the V segment lost 4 bases, leaving 8 bases of the junction unmatched. This CDR3 region has 14 residues. The germline V gene has CDR1 MNHNS and CDR2 SASEGT. For the CDR3, the DNA is TGTGCCAGCAGTGGGGGACTAGTTTACGGTGAGCAGTTCTTC. Its protein is CASSGGLVYGEQFF.

This clonotype was counted ten times or more. The chain has TRBV12-3 or TRBV12-4 and TRBJ1-3; D unresolved. The CDR3 extends over 14 amino acids. V lost 3 bases and J lost 0, with 6 bases in between. The CDR3 bases are TGTGCCAGCAGTTTTGGGTACTCTGGAAACACCATATATTTT. This sequence encodes CASSFGYSGNTIYF.

This clonotype was found many times. J is TRBJ2-1 and V is TRBV7-8; D is ambiguous. The V gene's germline CDR1 is SGHVS and CDR2 FQNEAQ. The V end was cut by 1 base, the J end by 6 bases, with 7 bases between. This CDR3 is built from 13 residues. The CDR3 bases are TGTGCCAGCAGCTTAGGTCAGCCCAATGAGCAGTTCTTC. Protein product: CASSLGQPNEQFF.

This clonotype showed up many times. This chain connects TRBV9 to TRBJ2-2; D gene ambiguous. The CDR3 length is 13 residues. The germline CDR1 and CDR2 sequences are SGDLS and YYNGEE. The V and J ends lost 0 bases and 6 bases respectively, with 6 bases between them. The CDR3, as DNA: TGTGCCAGCAGCGTAGAGGTATCCGGGGAGCTGTTTTTT. This encodes CASSVEVSGELFF.

The V gene is TRBV7-2, the J gene TRBJ2-7; 7 bases are shared with TRBD1. Germline trimming cut 2 bases from V and 6 bases from J; bases unmatched to any gene: 7. CDR1 SGHTA and CDR2 FQGNSA come from the germline V gene. The CDR3 has 14 amino acids. The CDR3, as DNA: TGTGCCAGCAGCTTATTACAGGGGAAGCGCGAGCAGTACTTC. It yields the protein CASSLLQGKREQYF.

This clonotype was found a few times. V gene TRBV18 combines with J gene TRBJ2-7; the D is unclear. V lost 3 bases to trimming and J lost 0 bases, with 6 bases between them. CDR1 is KGHSH and CDR2 is LQKENI in the germline V gene. CDR3 length: 13 amino acids. CDR3: CASSPAASYEQYF. Here the CDR3 DNA reads TGTGCCAGCTCACCGGCAGCCTCCTACGAGCAGTACTTC.

This clonotype was observed many times. This chain connects TRBV18 to TRBJ1-1, with D unresolved. This CDR3 is built from 11 residues. V gave up 3 bases and J gave up 11 bases, with 10 bases separating them. The germline V gene encodes CDR1 KGHSH and CDR2 LQKENI. CDR3: CASSPGQKAFF. CDR3 DNA sequence: TGTGCCAGCTCACCTGGTCAGAAGGCTTTCTTT.

The chain joins TRBV27 to TRBJ1-4; 9 bases are a match to TRBD1. Looked up from germline, CDR1 is MNHEY and CDR2 is SMNVEV (reference sequence). Germline trimming cut 3 bases from V and 3 bases from J; bases unmatched to any gene: 2. This CDR3 is 15 amino acids long. CDR3 coding DNA: TGTGCCAGCAGTTTGACAGGGGGTCCTAATGAAAAACTGTTTTTT. Translated, it gives CASSLTGGPNEKLFF.

This clonotype was recorded many times. The chain carries TRBV28 and TRBJ1-5; 7 positions match TRBD1. In germline, CDR1 is MDHEN, CDR2 SYDVKM. The CDR3 contains 15 residues. Trimming cost V 4 bases and J 3 bases; bases outside gene matches: 6. The CDR3 reads CASSSGTALNQPQHF. The CDR3 DNA is TGTGCCAGCAGTTCCGGGACAGCTCTCAATCAGCCCCAGCATTTT.

The table lists this clonotype with many counts. The rearrangement links TRBV7-8 to TRBJ1-1; D call uncertain. V was clipped by 5 bases and J by 0 bases, with 7 bases between them. Per germline, CDR1 SGHVS and CDR2 FQNEAQ. The CDR3 length is 13 residues. In DNA form, the CDR3 reads TGTGCCAGCAGCGTCCACATGAACACTGAAGCTTTCTTT. It specifies CASSVHMNTEAFF.

This clonotype was picked up a small number of times. V is TRBV6-1 and J is TRBJ2-2; a possible D gene is TRBD2 (6 bases). Germline V gene data show CDR1 as MNHNS and CDR2 as SASEGT. This CDR3 is built from 15 residues. Trimming took off 8 bases at V and 4 bases at J, with 17 bases between the two ends. CDR3 protein: CASLLSGQVTGELFF. CDR3 DNA: TGTGCCAGCCTACTTAGCGGCCAGGTCACCGGGGAGCTGTTTTTT.

In its sample, this clonotype was seen many times. The chain recombines TRBV6-1 with TRBJ2-7, with D perhaps being TRBD1 or TRBD2 (5 bases each). CDR1 is MNHNS and CDR2 is SASEGT in the germline V gene. The CDR3 has 17 residues. Trimming shortened V by 1 base and J by 0 bases, and 16 bases separated the two germline ends. Here the CDR3 DNA reads TGTGCCAGCAGTGAAGTCCTCAGGCAGGGACGCTCCTACGAGCAGTACTTC. Translated, it gives CASSEVLRQGRSYEQYF.

In its sample, this clonotype was seen a few times. The CDR3 is CSAVPGGPSSNEKLFF. The CDR3 DNA reads TGCAGTGCTGTGCCAGGGGGCCCCAGCAGTAATGAAAAACTGTTTTTT. The chain has TRBV20-1 and TRBJ1-4, with 8 bases aligning to TRBD1. After removal of 5 bases from V and 4 bases from J, the junction contained 12 bases not matched to a gene. The CDR3 loop spans 16 amino acids. Germline V gene lookup returns CDR1 DFQATT and CDR2 SNEGSKA (reference sequence).

This clonotype showed up many times. The chain recombines TRBV5-1 with TRBJ1-1; D gene ambiguous. The V gene's germline CDR1 is SGHRS and CDR2 YFSETQ. This CDR3 comprises 13 residues. V was pared by 6 bases and J by 1 base, with 10 bases between. CDR3 nucleotide sequence: TGCGCCAGCACCAAGACTGAGAACACTGAAGCTTTCTTT. Amino acids: CASTKTENTEAFF.

This clonotype was seen more than once but under ten times. This sequence joins TRBV20-1 and TRBJ2-1, with 13 positions matching TRBD2. The CDR3 runs to 15 residues. Germline V gives CDR1 DFQATT, CDR2 SNEGSKA (reference sequence). The V segment lost 3 bases and the J segment 9 bases; nucleotides outside the gene matches: 8. CDR3: CSARNPGLAGSEQFF. Written as DNA, the CDR3 is TGCAGTGCTAGGAACCCGGGACTAGCGGGATCTGAGCAGTTCTTC.

V gene TRBV7-9 combines with J gene TRBJ2-1; TRBD2 aligns across 13 bases. V lost 4 bases, J lost 9 bases, and 9 bases stayed unmatched. Germline-derived CDR1 and CDR2 are SEHNR and FQNEAQ (reference sequence). The CDR3 contains 16 residues. This chain's CDR3 is CASSSGLAGVRVEQFF. As DNA, the CDR3 is TGTGCCAGCAGCTCCGGACTAGCGGGGGTCCGGGTTGAGCAGTTCTTC.

The chain is built from TRBV5-6 and TRBJ2-7; TRBD1 aligns across 7 bases. This CDR3 has 13 amino acids. Germline CDR1 and CDR2: SGHDT and YYEEEE. Trimming took 6 bases from V and 0 from J; bases not matched to a gene: 3. The CDR3 sequence is CASTGQVSYEQYF. CDR3 in DNA: TGTGCCAGCACTGGACAGGTCTCCTACGAGCAGTACTTC.

This clonotype was observed a few times. Here the CDR3 reads CATSDKLFGFNYGYTF. CDR3 nucleotides: TGTGCCACCAGTGATAAGTTATTCGGGTTTAACTATGGCTACACCTTC. This chain joins TRBV24-1 and TRBJ1-2; D gene uncertain. Germline CDR1 and CDR2: KGHDR and SFDVKD. V lost 3 bases, J lost 1 base, and 14 bases lay in between. The length of the CDR3 is 16 residues.

This clonotype was detected many times. The J gene is TRBJ1-5, the V gene TRBV6-1; D gene uncertain. Germline loops: CDR1 MNHNS, CDR2 SASEGT. Between the trimmed V and J ends, which lost 1 base and 7 bases, there was a span of 14 bases. The CDR3 is made up of 15 amino acids. The CDR3 region is CASSEESGSRQPQHF. For the CDR3, the DNA is TGTGCCAGCAGTGAAGAATCCGGGTCACGGCAGCCCCAGCATTTT.

In this sample, this clonotype turned up many times. The chain carries TRBV27 and TRBJ2-3; perhaps D is TRBD1 or TRBD2 (7 bases each). With 6 bases removed from V and 6 bases from J, the gap between germline ends came to 19 bases. This CDR3 comprises 15 residues. Looked up from germline, CDR1 is MNHEY and CDR2 is SMNVEV (reference sequence). In DNA, the CDR3 is TGTGCCAGCAGCCAGACAGGGAGGGTTTTGGATACGCAGTATTTT. The encoded protein is CASSQTGRVLDTQYF.